The rows below give T cell receptor beta chains drawn from one sample of a study of blood T cell repertoires in COVID-19. Clones were sequenced by immunoSEQ multiplex PCR, and TCRdb holds only the in-frame ones, with some missing. Of around 370,000 clones listed, 87% are singletons. What was sequenced was peripheral blood. The receptors shown here come from a woman in her forties or fifties with COVID-19, enrolled during active disease. Each CDR3 is given with its conserved first and last residue. The order of the fields is D gene, V gene, J gene, clone size, CDR3 protein, CDR3 DNA. D genes are given only for firm matches. Not all rows give a size; the values are once, few, many and, for expanded clones, a class.

NA	TRBV5-8	TRBJ1-5	NA	CAAAGGLGQPQHF	TGTGCCGCAGCGGGGGGACTCGGTCAGCCCCAGCATTTT
NA	TRBV11-3	TRBJ2-5	NA	CASSLSVPGKETQYF	TGTGCCAGCAGCTTAAGTGTCCCGGGTAAGGAGACCCAGTACTTC
TRBD1	TRBV27	TRBJ1-1	NA	CASSPTWDDRVEAFF	TGTGCCAGCAGTCCAACATGGGACGACAGGGTTGAAGCTTTCTTT
TRBD2	TRBV4-2	TRBJ2-7	NA	CASSQLGTSPSYEQYF	TGTGCCAGCAGCCAACTCGGGACTAGTCCCTCCTACGAGCAGTACTTC
NA	TRBV10-3	TRBJ1-1	NA	CAISGQPNTEAFF	TGTGCCATCAGTGGACAGCCGAACACTGAAGCTTTCTTT
TRBD1	TRBV27	TRBJ1-1	NA	CASAIQGANTEAFF	TGTGCCAGCGCGATACAGGGGGCGAACACTGAAGCTTTCTTT
TRBD2	TRBV29-1	TRBJ2-7	NA	CSVGLAVGSYEQYF	TGCAGCGTTGGACTAGCGGTGGGCTCCTACGAGCAGTACTTC
TRBD1	TRBV2	TRBJ1-4	once	CASKRQGPTNEKLFF	TGTGCCAGCAAAAGACAGGGGCCCACTAATGAAAAACTGTTTTTT
TRBD1	TRBV5-4	TRBJ1-2	NA	CASSERQGRGRGYTF	TGTGCCAGCAGCGAGAGACAGGGGCGAGGGAGGGGCTACACCTTC
NA	TRBV18	TRBJ2-5	NA	CASSHAGYGETQYF	TGTGCCAGCTCACACGCAGGGTATGGCGAGACCCAGTACTTC
TRBD1	TRBV14	TRBJ2-5	NA	CASSPSGTGGRKTQYF	TGTGCCAGCAGCCCAAGCGGGACAGGGGGCAGGAAGACCCAGTACTTC
TRBD1	TRBV18	TRBJ1-2	NA	CASSPSGQGPRFATF	TGTGCCAGCTCACCATCGGGACAGGGGCCCCGGTTTGCCACCTTC
TRBD1	TRBV3-1/TRBV3-2	TRBJ2-1	NA	CASSQEYGTVNNEQFF	TGTGCCAGCAGCCAAGAATACGGGACAGTCAACAATGAGCAGTTCTTC
TRBD1	TRBV29-1	TRBJ2-2	NA	CSARGGPTNTGELFF	TGCAGCGCACGAGGGGGCCCTACGAACACCGGGGAGCTGTTTTTT
NA	TRBV27	TRBJ2-3	NA	CASSLASGARGTDTQYF	TGTGCCAGCAGTTTAGCGAGTGGGGCTCGCGGCACAGATACGCAGTATTTT
TRBD1	TRBV19	TRBJ2-3	NA	CASSLRKGTGLTDTQYF	TGTGCCAGTAGTCTCCGAAAAGGGACAGGGTTGACAGATACGCAGTATTTT
TRBD1	TRBV29-1	TRBJ2-7	NA	CSVDRGYEQYF	TGCAGCGTGGACAGGGGCTACGAGCAGTACTTC